This TCR beta chain comes out of a study of blood T cell repertoires in COVID-19. About the research overall: The United States, Italy and Spain provided the acute and convalescent COVID-19 samples. In each case, the material was cDNA or gDNA derived from T cells, B-cell-depleted T cells, or PBMCs.

How the authors handled the data: Estimation of nucleated cell counts was performed using reference gene primer amplification. TCRdb's copy holds only in-frame clones and misses some; the assay was immunoSEQ multiplex PCR. V and J calls and clone size follow that table, whereas D and trimming were derived from the DNA. This sample yields approximately 100,000 clones, of which over 65% are seen a single time; roughly 15% belongs to the top ten. V dropped 2 bases and J dropped 6 bases, with 12 bases sitting between them. The germline V gene has CDR1 SGHRS and CDR2 YFSETQ. This CDR3 spans 14 amino acids.

The sample consisted of peripheral blood. The rearrangement joins TRBV5-1 to TRBJ1-3, with no clear D. The receptor was isolated from a woman aged 70-85 years with acute or convalescent COVID-19. CDR3 bases: TGCGCCAGCAGCTTAGAAGCCTCTCAAAACACCATATATTTT. Protein product: CASSLEASQNTIYF.